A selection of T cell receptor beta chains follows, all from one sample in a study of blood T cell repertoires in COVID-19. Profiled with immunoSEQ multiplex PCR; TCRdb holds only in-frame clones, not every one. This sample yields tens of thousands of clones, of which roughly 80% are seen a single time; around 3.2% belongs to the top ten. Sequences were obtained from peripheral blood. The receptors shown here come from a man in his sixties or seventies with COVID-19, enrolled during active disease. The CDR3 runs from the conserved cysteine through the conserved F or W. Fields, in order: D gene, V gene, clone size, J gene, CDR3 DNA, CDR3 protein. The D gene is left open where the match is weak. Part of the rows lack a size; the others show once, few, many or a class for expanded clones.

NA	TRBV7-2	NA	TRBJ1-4	TGTGCCAGCAGCTTTTTTGGTACGGGGGATGAAAAACTGTTTTTT	CASSFFGTGDEKLFF
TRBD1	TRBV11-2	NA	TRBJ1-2	TGTGCCAGCAGCCCGACAGGGGGTATTGGCTACACCTTC	CASSPTGGIGYTF
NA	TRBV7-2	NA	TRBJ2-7	TGTGCCAGCAGGGCTGGACTCGCCGCCTACGAGCAGTACTTC	CASRAGLAAYEQYF
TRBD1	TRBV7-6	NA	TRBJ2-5	TGTGCCAGCAGCTTACAGGGGGCGGGCTCGGAGACCCAGTACTTC	CASSLQGAGSETQYF
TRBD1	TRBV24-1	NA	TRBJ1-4	TGTGCCACCAGTGATCCCCGACAGGGCGGCGAAAAACTGTTTTTT	CATSDPRQGGEKLFF
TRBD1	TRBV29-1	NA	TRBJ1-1	TGCAGCGGGTCGGACAGGGGCACTGAAGCTTTCTTT	CSGSDRGTEAFF
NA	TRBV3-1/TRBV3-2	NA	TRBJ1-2	TGTGCCAGCAGCTCATGGCCCAGCTACACCTTC	CASSSWPSYTF
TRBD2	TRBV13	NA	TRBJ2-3	TGTGCCAGCAGGCAGCGGGAGAGATCGCAAGATACGCAGTATTTT	CASRQRERSQDTQYF
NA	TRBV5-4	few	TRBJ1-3	TGTGCCAGCAGCCGAAGCGCAGACAGAATCTCTGGAAACACCATATATTTT	CASSRSADRISGNTIYF
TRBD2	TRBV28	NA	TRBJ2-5	TGTGCCAGCAGGATTCCGGGGGGGACAGAGACCCAGTACTTC	CASRIPGGTETQYF
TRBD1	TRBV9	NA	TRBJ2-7	TGTGCCAGCAGCGTAGTGGGGGACAGCTCCTACGAGCAGTACTTC	CASSVVGDSSYEQYF
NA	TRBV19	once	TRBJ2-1	TGTGCCAGTAGTTTAGGGAGCTCCTACAATGAGCAGTTCTTC	CASSLGSSYNEQFF
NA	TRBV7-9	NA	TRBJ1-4	TGTGCCAGCAGCCATGTTGACAGCCAAAAACTGTTTTTT	CASSHVDSQKLFF
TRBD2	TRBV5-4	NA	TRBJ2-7	TGTGCCAGCAGCTTGGCCATGCTAGCGGGAGAGAACGAGCAGTACTTC	CASSLAMLAGENEQYF
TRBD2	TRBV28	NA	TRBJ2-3	TGTGCCAGCAGTTTATGGTCGGGAGGGGACACAGATACGCAGTATTTT	CASSLWSGGDTDTQYF
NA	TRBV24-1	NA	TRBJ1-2	TGTGCCACCAGTGATCTCGACACGAACTATGGCTACACCTTC	CATSDLDTNYGYTF
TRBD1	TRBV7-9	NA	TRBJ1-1	TGTGCCAGCACCACATTCAAATCCGGGACAGGGAAAGTAAGTACTGAAGCTTTCTTT	CASTTFKSGTGKVSTEAFF